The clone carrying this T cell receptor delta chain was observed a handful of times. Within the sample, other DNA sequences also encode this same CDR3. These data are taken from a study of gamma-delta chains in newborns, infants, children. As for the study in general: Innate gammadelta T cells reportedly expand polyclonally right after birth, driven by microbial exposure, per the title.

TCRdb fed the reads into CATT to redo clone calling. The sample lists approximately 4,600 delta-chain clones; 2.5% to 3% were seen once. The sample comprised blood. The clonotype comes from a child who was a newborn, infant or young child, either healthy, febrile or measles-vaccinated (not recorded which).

The CDR3 region is CALGEPVSLGRDTGLGYTDKLIF. The CDR3 DNA sequence: TGTGCTCTTGGGGAACCCGTTTCCTTAGGGCGGGATACAGGCCTTGGGTACACCGATAAACTCATCTTT. This chain links TRDV1 with TRDJ1; 7 bases align to TRDD3. The junction had 26 bases not matched to a gene; V was cut back by 1 base and J by 0 bases. This CDR3 comprises 23 residues. From germline, CDR1 is TSWWSYY and CDR2 QGS.